This T cell receptor beta chain was sequenced for a study of T cell clones after liver transplantation. On the study more broadly: Without induction therapy, subjects received standard immunosuppression until 12-24 months post-transplant.

This clone was observed once. What it binds is unknown. V was cut by 6 bases and J by 3 bases, with 23 bases left in between. In germline, CDR1 is SGHAT, CDR2 FQNNGV. This CDR3 region has 18 residues. TCRdb's copy holds only in-frame clones and misses some; the assay was immunoSEQ multiplex PCR. The table lists more than 75,000 clones, roughly 85% of them singletons, with approximately 0.45% in the top ten. Broader study findings: Post-transplant time points were not standardized, so conclusions are preliminary. The donor-reactive repertoire was only partly measurable in a couple of subjects, lacking donor cells. Graft donor-reactive T cells possibly entered the graft instead of undergoing deletion.

The specimen was CD4+ T cells from blood, collected approximately 3.5 years after liver transplant. The chain is built from TRBV11-2 and TRBJ2-2, with a possible D match to TRBD2 (7 bases). This sequence was found in a human patient who received a liver transplant. Some T cells may be graft donor cells. The CDR3 loop reads CASRTVRSGGRYTGELFF. Written as DNA, the CDR3 is TGTGCCAGCAGGACTGTACGATCGGGGGGCAGGTACACCGGGGAGCTGTTTTTT.